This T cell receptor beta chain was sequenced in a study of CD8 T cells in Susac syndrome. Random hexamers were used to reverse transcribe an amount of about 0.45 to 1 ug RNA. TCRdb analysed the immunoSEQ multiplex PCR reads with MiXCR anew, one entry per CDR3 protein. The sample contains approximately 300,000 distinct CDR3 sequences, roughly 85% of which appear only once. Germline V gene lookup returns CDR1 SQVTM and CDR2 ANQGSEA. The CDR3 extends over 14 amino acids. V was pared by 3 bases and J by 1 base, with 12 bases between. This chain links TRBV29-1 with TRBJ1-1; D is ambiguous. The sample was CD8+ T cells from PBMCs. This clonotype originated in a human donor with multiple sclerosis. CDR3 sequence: CSVDQGIKNTEAFF. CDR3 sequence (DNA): TGCAGCGTTGATCAAGGGATTAAGAACACTGAAGCTTTCTTT.